One and the same sample provided the 23 T cell receptor beta chains below, sequenced in a study of blood T cell repertoires in COVID-19. Clones were read by immunoSEQ multiplex PCR, and TCRdb kept only the in-frame ones, dropping some. Of around 140,000 clones in the sample, 80% to 90% were seen once. The sequenced material came from peripheral blood. The receptors were gathered from a man aged 55 to 69 with COVID-19, enrolled during active disease.

The rearrangement joins TRBV7-8 to TRBJ2-3; 9 positions agree with TRBD1. J lost 2 bases, V lost 5 bases, and 17 bases had no gene match. The germline CDR1 and CDR2 sequences are SGHVS and FQNEAQ. The CDR3 has 19 amino acids. CDR3 residues: CASSQTGTGPRRTTDTQYF. The CDR3 nucleotides read TGTGCCAGCAGCCAAACCGGGACAGGGCCCAGGCGCACCACAGATACGCAGTATTTT.

J is TRBJ2-2 and V is TRBV3-1 (or the pseudogene TRBV3-2); D is undetermined. Trimming stripped 4 bases from V and 3 bases from J, with 6 bases between. From germline, CDR1 is LGHDT and CDR2 YNNKEL (reference sequence). CDR3 length equals 13 residues. The CDR3 coding sequence is TGTGCCAGCAGCCCCCACTACACCGGGGAGCTGTTTTTT. Its protein is CASSPHYTGELFF.

The CDR3 region has the DNA TGTGCCAGCAGCCAAGACGGGAGCTCCTATAATTCACCCCTCCACTTT. It is translated as CASSQDGSSYNSPLHF. The rearrangement uses TRBV3-1 (or the pseudogene TRBV3-2) and TRBJ1-6; D gene ambiguous. This CDR3 contains 16 residues. The ends were cut back, 0 bases at V and 0 bases at J, with 6 bases in the middle. Germline lookup yields CDR1 LGHDT and CDR2 YNNKEL (reference sequence).

In this sample, this clone turned up a few times. J is TRBJ2-7 and V is TRBV6-4, with 9 bases lining up with TRBD1. CDR3 length equals 14 residues. CDR1 is MRHNA, CDR2 SNTAGT, per germline. V lost 6 bases to trimming and J lost 6 bases; unmatched junction nucleotides: 9. As DNA, the CDR3 is TGTGCCAGCAGAGATACGGACAGGGGTGGCGAGCAGTACTTC. This translates into CASRDTDRGGEQYF.

This chain links TRBV4-2 with TRBJ1-1; 8 bases are shared with TRBD1. Trimming at V came to 0 bases and at J to 5 bases, leaving 8 bases not matched to a gene. This CDR3 has 16 residues. CDR1 is LGHNA and CDR2 is YNFKEQ in the germline V gene. The CDR3 loop is CASSQDDAGGGTEAFF. CDR3 nucleotides: TGTGCCAGCAGCCAAGATGATGCAGGGGGCGGAACTGAAGCTTTCTTT.

This chain uses TRBV4-3 with TRBJ1-2, with D maybe TRBD1 (6 bases). The length of the CDR3 is 15 residues. Trimming took off 3 bases at V and 4 bases at J, with 15 bases between the two ends. Per germline, CDR1 LGHNA and CDR2 YSLEER. In DNA form, the CDR3 reads TGCGCCAGCAGCCACGCAGGAAGAGGGGGCTATGGCTACACCTTC. Translated, it gives CASSHAGRGGYGYTF.

The rearrangement uses TRBV11-3 and TRBJ1-3; TRBD1 aligns across 9 bases. This CDR3 spans 16 amino acids. Germline loops: CDR1 SGHNT, CDR2 YENEEA. V was clipped by 5 bases and J by 3 bases; unmatched bases: 8. The CDR3 bases are TGTGCCAGCAGCCCAACAGGGGGCGATTATGGAAACACCATATATTTT. Translated, it gives CASSPTGGDYGNTIYF.

The chain couples TRBV5-1 to TRBJ2-5; no definite D call. The CDR3 covers 12 residues. Germline V gene data show CDR1 as SGHRS and CDR2 as YFSETQ. The V end lost 4 bases, the J end lost 2 bases, and 6 bases lay between the germline ends. This CDR3 is CASSPQQETQYF. The CDR3 coding sequence is TGCGCCAGCAGCCCCCAACAAGAGACCCAGTACTTC.

The V and J genes are TRBV7-2 and TRBJ1-2, with 8 bases fitting TRBD1. The CDR3 spans 15 residues. Trimming removed 2 bases from V and 2 bases from J; junction bases left unmatched: 4. Germline CDR1 reads SGHTA; CDR2 reads FQGNSA. The CDR3 sequence is CASSLNRGENYGYTF. Written as DNA, the CDR3 is TGTGCCAGCAGCTTAAACAGGGGGGAGAACTATGGCTACACCTTC.

The chain carries TRBV2 and TRBJ1-2; D perhaps matches TRBD1 (5 bases). The CDR3 extends over 13 amino acids. V was trimmed by 9 bases and J by 5 bases, leaving 16 bases between them. Germline CDR1 SNHLY, CDR2 FYNNEI. CDR3 region: CASNPRGKYGYTF. The CDR3 DNA reads TGTGCCAGTAACCCTAGGGGAAAGTATGGCTACACCTTC.

This chain uses TRBV29-1 with TRBJ2-3, with D perhaps TRBD1 (6 bases). CDR1 and CDR2 (germline): SQVTM, ANQGSEA. V lost 6 bases and J lost 0, with 13 bases in between. CDR3 size: 14 residues. CDR3 coding DNA: TGCAGCGTCAAACAGGGCTCTAGCACAGATACGCAGTATTTT. Translated: CSVKQGSSTDTQYF.

V and J are TRBV27 and TRBJ2-5; 7 bases are a match to TRBD2. V lost 2 bases and J lost 1; bases outside the gene matches: 7. This CDR3 has 16 residues. Germline assignment: CDR1 MNHEY and CDR2 SMNVEV (reference sequence). CDR3 sequence (DNA): TGTGCCAGCAGTTTAGGGGTAGCGGGCTTCCAAGAGACCCAGTACTTC. Translated: CASSLGVAGFQETQYF.

This chain uses TRBV9 with TRBJ1-5, with a possible D match to TRBD1 (5 bases). CDR3 length: 13 amino acids. V was trimmed by 0 bases and J by 7 bases, leaving 8 bases between them. Germline V CDR1 and CDR2: SGDLS, YYNGEE. CDR3 nucleotide sequence: TGTGCCAGCAGCGTAGGATCAGGGCAGCCCCAGCATTTT. The encoded protein is CASSVGSGQPQHF.

The CDR3 DNA is TGTGCCAGTACTGAGACAGGGGGTTCCGGGGAGCTGTTTTTT. Translating it yields CASTETGGSGELFF. The chain has TRBV19 and TRBJ2-2, with 9 bases identical to TRBD1. The CDR3 is 14 amino acids. Trimming removed 7 bases from V and 6 bases from J; junction bases left unmatched: 6. Germline V gene data show CDR1 as LNHDA and CDR2 as SQIVND (reference sequence).

CDR3 protein: CASSSRTSGGENIQYF. CDR3 sequence (DNA): TGTGCCAGCAGCTCGCGGACTAGCGGGGGGGAAAACATTCAGTACTTC. The chain links TRBV9 to TRBJ2-4, with TRBD2 matching 15 bases. CDR3 length equals 16 residues. V shed 4 bases and J 5 bases; nucleotides not matched to a gene: 4. The germline CDR1 and CDR2 sequences are SGDLS and YYNGEE.

The chain employs TRBV10-3 and TRBJ2-3; TRBD2 aligns across 7 bases. From germline, CDR1 is ENHRY and CDR2 SYGVKD. Trimming at V came to 0 bases and at J to 6 bases, leaving 0 bases not matched to a gene. There are 13 residues in the CDR3. CDR3 DNA: TGTGCCATCAGTGAGTCGGGAGGGGATACGCAGTATTTT. This sequence encodes CAISESGGDTQYF.

The V gene is TRBV18, the J gene TRBJ1-1; perhaps TRBD1 as D (5 bases). Germline assignment: CDR1 KGHSH and CDR2 LQKENI. Trimming removed 2 bases from V and 3 bases from J, with 28 bases in between. The CDR3 length is 20 residues. In nucleotides, the CDR3 is TGTGCCAGCTCACCAACCAGGGTGCAGGTGAATCTAGTCCACCACACTGAAGCTTTCTTT. It specifies CASSPTRVQVNLVHHTEAFF.

This chain joins TRBV6-6 and TRBJ1-3; D is ambiguous. The CDR3 contains 12 residues. Looked up from germline, CDR1 is MNHNY and CDR2 is SVGAGI (reference sequence). Trimming shortened V by 0 bases and J by 12 bases, and 9 bases separated the two germline ends. The CDR3 nucleotides read TGTGCCAGCAGTTACTCCGAAAGAGGCATATATTTT. Translated: CASSYSERGIYF.

V and J are TRBV7-3 and TRBJ1-1; no firm D call. Per the germline V gene, CDR1 is SGHTA and CDR2 is FQGTGA. The CDR3 has 14 residues. V lost 5 bases, J lost 1 base, and 11 bases lay in between. DNA of the CDR3: TGTGCCAGCAGCGCCGGACTGGGGAACACTGAAGCTTTCTTT. Its translation: CASSAGLGNTEAFF.

The rearrangement joins TRBV3-1 (or the pseudogene TRBV3-2) to TRBJ1-4; D may be TRBD1 (6 bases). V lost 2 bases and J lost 4, with 11 bases in between. This CDR3 is 15 amino acids long. Per the germline V gene, CDR1 is LGHDT and CDR2 is YNNKEL (reference sequence). The CDR3 is CASSQRGEGNEKLFF. In nucleotides, the CDR3 is TGTGCCAGCAGCCAAAGGGGGGAGGGTAATGAAAAACTGTTTTTT.

This clone showed up just once. This rearrangement joins TRBV9 to TRBJ1-2, with 10 bases aligning to TRBD1. Losses at the gene ends were 4 bases for V and 4 bases for J; bases not matched to a gene: 7. The CDR3 runs 15 residues. Germline CDR1 is SGDLS and CDR2 is YYNGEE. CDR3 protein: CASSNTDRGIYGYTF. CDR3 DNA: TGTGCCAGCAGCAATACGGACAGGGGGATCTATGGCTACACCTTC. Full variable domain (rest looked up from reference TRBV9 and TRBJ1-2): DSGVTQTPKHLITATGQRVTLRCSPRSGDLSVYWYQQSLDQGLQFLIQYYNGEERAKGNILERFSAQQFPDLHSELNLSSLELGDSALYFCASSNTDRGIYGYTFGSGTRLTVV.

The rearrangement uses TRBV10-3 and TRBJ2-2, with 9 positions matching TRBD1. This CDR3 region has 15 residues. CDR1 is ENHRY, CDR2 SYGVKD, per germline. Trimming removed 6 bases from V and 6 bases from J; junction bases left unmatched: 8. CDR3 sequence reads: CAIRPGQGVPGELFF. CDR3 sequence (DNA): TGTGCCATCAGGCCGGGACAGGGTGTGCCCGGGGAGCTGTTTTTT.

The chain couples TRBV18 to TRBJ1-2, with D perhaps matching TRBD1 (5 bases). Germline lookup yields CDR1 KGHSH and CDR2 LQKENI. V was trimmed by 2 bases and J by 6 bases, leaving 16 bases between them. The CDR3 sequence is 15 residues long. The CDR3: CASSPSAGDSDGYTF. Written as DNA, the CDR3 is TGTGCCAGCTCACCATCTGCGGGGGATTCGGATGGCTACACCTTC.